This TCR beta chain was identified in a study of blood T cell repertoires in COVID-19. The trim removed 0 bases at V and 4 bases at J, leaving 6 bases unmatched. The CDR3 covers 15 residues. Germline CDR1 is LGHNA and CDR2 is YNFKEQ. TCRdb's copy holds only in-frame clones and misses some; the assay was immunoSEQ multiplex PCR. This table holds about 400,000 clones, roughly 89% found once. Sequenced input: PBMCs or T cells enriched from blood (not recorded which). V gene TRBV4-2 combines with J gene TRBJ2-7; 7 bases are shared with TRBD1. This receptor was identified in a woman aged 50 to 60 who had recovered from COVID-19. CDR3 in DNA: TGTGCCAGCAGCCAAGATCAAGGGGGCTTGTACGAGCAGTACTTC. It specifies CASSQDQGGLYEQYF.